A selection of T cell receptor beta chains follows, all from one sample in a study of T cell repertoires in ileal Crohn's disease. Assay used: immunoSEQ multiplex PCR; TCRdb lists only in-frame clones, some missing. Among about 5,700 clones listed, 78% were seen once. The sequencing input was ileal tissue. The receptors come from an adult with Crohn's disease. Both conserved end residues are part of each CDR3. A D gene is named only where the DNA matches it firmly. Only part of the rows carry a size: once, few, many, or a class if the clone is expanded.

size	D	V	J	CDR3	DNA
.	.	TRBV9	TRBJ2-3	CASSVYARDTQYF	TGTGCCAGCAGCGTTTATGCGCGGGATACGCAGTATTTT
.	TRBD2	TRBV27	TRBJ2-5	CASSESAGTSGGETQYF	TGTGCCAGCAGCGAATCAGCCGGGACTAGCGGGGGAGAGACCCAGTACTTC
.	.	TRBV6-5	TRBJ2-1	CASRKEGVSGGEQFF	TGTGCCAGCAGAAAAGAGGGGGTTTCGGGAGGCGAGCAGTTCTTC
.	.	TRBV5-1	TRBJ1-6	CASSWDTRNNSPLHF	TGCGCCAGCAGCTGGGACACCCGGAATAATTCACCCCTCCACTTT
few	.	TRBV6-1	TRBJ2-7	CASSANRAESEQYF	TGTGCCAGCAGTGCGAACAGGGCCGAGTCCGAGCAGTACTTC
.	.	TRBV2	TRBJ2-1	CASRPGGNEQFF	TGTGCCAGCAGACCCGGAGGGAATGAGCAGTTCTTC
.	.	TRBV5-6	TRBJ2-7	CASSHRGESSYEQYF	TGTGCCAGCAGCCATCGTGGGGAGAGCTCCTACGAGCAGTACTTC
.	.	TRBV4-1	TRBJ1-1	CASSPGGSNTEAFF	TGCGCCAGCAGTCCGGGGGGGTCGAACACTGAAGCTTTCTTT
medium-sized	TRBD2	TRBV4-1	TRBJ2-5	CASRPRSGGEQETQYF	TGCGCCAGCAGGCCCAGGAGCGGGGGGGAACAAGAGACCCAGTACTTC
.	.	TRBV11-3	TRBJ1-1	CASSLGSLQTEAFF	TGTGCCAGCAGCTTAGGTTCTTTACAGACTGAAGCTTTCTTT
.	.	TRBV28	TRBJ1-2	CASSAALYGYTF	TGTGCCAGCAGTGCAGCCCTCTATGGCTACACCTTC
.	.	TRBV25-1	TRBJ1-5	CASLNGSDNQPQHF	TGTGCCAGCTTGAATGGTAGTGACAATCAGCCCCAGCATTTT
.	TRBD2	TRBV27	TRBJ2-1	CASSFGASGGYNEQFF	TGTGCCAGCAGTTTTGGGGCTAGCGGGGGGTACAATGAGCAGTTCTTC
.	.	TRBV7-2	TRBJ2-3	CASSSSDGLLTDTQYF	TGTGCCAGCAGCTCGTCCGACGGACTTCTCACAGATACGCAGTATTTT
.	.	TRBV4-1	TRBJ2-4	CASSREEYSKNIQYF	TGCGCCAGCAGCCGAGAGGAGTATAGCAAAAACATTCAGTACTTC
.	.	TRBV7-2	TRBJ2-4	CASSSSSTVAKNIQYF	TGTGCCAGCAGCTCTTCCAGCACGGTAGCCAAAAACATTCAGTACTTC